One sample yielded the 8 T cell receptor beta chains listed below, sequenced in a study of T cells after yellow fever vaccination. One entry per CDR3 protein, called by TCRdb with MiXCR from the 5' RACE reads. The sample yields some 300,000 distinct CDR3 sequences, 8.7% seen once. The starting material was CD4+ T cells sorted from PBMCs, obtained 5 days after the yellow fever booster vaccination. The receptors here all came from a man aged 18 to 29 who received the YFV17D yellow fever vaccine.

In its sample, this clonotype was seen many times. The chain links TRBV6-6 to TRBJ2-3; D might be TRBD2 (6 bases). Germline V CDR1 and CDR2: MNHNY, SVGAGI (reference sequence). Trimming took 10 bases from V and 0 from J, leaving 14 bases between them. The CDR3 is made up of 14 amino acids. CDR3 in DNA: TGTGCCACCCGGGACTTGACTAGCACAGATACGCAGTATTTT. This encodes CATRDLTSTDTQYF.

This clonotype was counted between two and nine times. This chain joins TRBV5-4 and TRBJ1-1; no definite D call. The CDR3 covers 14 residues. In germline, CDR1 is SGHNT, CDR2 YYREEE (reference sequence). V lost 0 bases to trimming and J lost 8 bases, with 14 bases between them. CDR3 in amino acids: CASSLAGTPREAFF. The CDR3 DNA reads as TGTGCCAGCAGCTTGGCGGGAACCCCTCGAGAAGCTTTCTTT.

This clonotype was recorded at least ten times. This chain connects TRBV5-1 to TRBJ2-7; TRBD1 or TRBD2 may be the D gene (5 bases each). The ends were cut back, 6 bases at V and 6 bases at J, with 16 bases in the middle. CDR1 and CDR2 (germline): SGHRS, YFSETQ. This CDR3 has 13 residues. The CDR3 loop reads CASTLVSGREQYF. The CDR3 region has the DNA TGCGCCAGCACCCTTGTATCGGGGCGCGAGCAGTACTTC.

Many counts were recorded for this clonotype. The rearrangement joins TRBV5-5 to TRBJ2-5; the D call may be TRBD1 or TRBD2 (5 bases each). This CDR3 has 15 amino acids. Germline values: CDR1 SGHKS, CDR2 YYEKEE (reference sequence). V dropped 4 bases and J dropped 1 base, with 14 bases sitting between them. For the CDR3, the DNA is TGTGCCAGCAGCCCCGGGACGGGACGCCAAGAGACCCAGTACTTC. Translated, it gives CASSPGTGRQETQYF.

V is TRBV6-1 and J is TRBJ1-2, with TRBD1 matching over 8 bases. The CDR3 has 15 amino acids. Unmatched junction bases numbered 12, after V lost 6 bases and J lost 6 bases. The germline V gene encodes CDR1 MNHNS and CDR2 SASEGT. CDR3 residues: CASRTLGQASHGYTF. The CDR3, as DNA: TGTGCCAGCAGGACCTTGGGACAGGCGTCTCATGGCTACACCTTC.

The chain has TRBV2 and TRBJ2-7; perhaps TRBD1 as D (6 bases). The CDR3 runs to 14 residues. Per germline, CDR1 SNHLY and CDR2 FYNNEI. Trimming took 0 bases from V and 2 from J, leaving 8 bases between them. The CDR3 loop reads CASSEAPGAYEQYV. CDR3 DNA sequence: TGTGCCAGCAGTGAAGCTCCAGGGGCCTACGAGCAGTACGTC.

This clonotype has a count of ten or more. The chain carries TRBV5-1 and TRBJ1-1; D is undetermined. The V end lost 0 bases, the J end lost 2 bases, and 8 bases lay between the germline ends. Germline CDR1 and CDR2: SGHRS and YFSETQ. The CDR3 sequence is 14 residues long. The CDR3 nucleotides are TGCGCCAGCAGCTTGGCCCCAGCAAACACTGAAGCTTTCTTT. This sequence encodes CASSLAPANTEAFF.

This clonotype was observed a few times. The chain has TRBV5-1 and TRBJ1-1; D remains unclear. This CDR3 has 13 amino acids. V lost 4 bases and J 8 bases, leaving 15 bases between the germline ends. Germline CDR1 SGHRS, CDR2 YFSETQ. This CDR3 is CASSTRTELEAFF. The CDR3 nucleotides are TGCGCCAGCAGCACGAGGACTGAGTTAGAAGCTTTCTTT.